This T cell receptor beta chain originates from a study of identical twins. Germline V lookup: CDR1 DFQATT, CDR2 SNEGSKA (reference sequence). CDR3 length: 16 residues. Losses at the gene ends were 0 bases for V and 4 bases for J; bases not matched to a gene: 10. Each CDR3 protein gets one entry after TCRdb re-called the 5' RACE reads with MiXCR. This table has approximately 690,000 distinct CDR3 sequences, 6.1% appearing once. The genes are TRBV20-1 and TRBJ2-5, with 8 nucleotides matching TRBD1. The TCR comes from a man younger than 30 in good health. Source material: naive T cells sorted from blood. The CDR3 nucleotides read TGCAGTGCTAGAGATTTGACAGGGGTCAATTCAGAGACCCAGTACTTC. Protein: CSARDLTGVNSETQYF.